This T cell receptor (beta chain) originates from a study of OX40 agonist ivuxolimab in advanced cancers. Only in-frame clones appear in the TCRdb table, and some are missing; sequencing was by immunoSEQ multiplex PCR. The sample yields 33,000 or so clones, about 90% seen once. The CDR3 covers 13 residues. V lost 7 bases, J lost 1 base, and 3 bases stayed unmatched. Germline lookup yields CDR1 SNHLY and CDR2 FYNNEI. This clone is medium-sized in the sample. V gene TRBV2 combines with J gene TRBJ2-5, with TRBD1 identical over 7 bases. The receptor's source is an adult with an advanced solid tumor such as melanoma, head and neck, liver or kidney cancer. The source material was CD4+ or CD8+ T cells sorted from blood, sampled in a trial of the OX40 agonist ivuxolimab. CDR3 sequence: CASTRGSQETQYF. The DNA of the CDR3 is TGTGCCAGCACCAGGGGGTCCCAAGAGACCCAGTACTTC.